The sequence of this T cell receptor beta chain was determined in a study of T cells in Graves' hyperthyroidism and ophthalmopathy. Looking at the study overall: Peripheral blood was acquired at first diagnosis, ahead of any therapy whatsoever.

There were TCR beta CDR3 regions amplified from RNA transcripts. An initial round of RT-PCR targeting the TCR CDR3 relied on the HTBI primer set. Via MiXCR, TCRdb re-called the multiplex PCR reads, giving one row per CDR3 protein. Among about 560,000 distinct CDR3 sequences listed, over 15% were seen once. Germline V gene lookup returns CDR1 ENHRY and CDR2 SYGVKD. Germline trimming cut 11 bases from V and 5 bases from J; bases unmatched to any gene: 10. The CDR3 runs to 14 residues. This chain joins TRBV10-3 and TRBJ2-2; TRBD2 matches 8 bases. The sample was blood. The receptor's source is a woman aged 18-30 years with Graves' hyperthyroidism. The CDR3 DNA follows: TGTGCCGGGGCAGCGGGGGTAGGAACCGGGGAGCTGTTTTTT. It encodes CAGAAGVGTGELFF.